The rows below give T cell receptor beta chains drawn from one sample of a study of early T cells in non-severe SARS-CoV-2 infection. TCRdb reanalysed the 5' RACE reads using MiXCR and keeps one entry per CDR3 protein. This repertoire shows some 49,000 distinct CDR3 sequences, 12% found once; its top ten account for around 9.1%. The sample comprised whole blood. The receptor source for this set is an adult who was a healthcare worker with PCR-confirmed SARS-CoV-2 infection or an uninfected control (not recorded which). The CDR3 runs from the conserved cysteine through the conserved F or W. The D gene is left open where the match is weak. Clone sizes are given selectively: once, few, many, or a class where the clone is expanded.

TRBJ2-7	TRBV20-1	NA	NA	CSASRQTLPYEQYF	TGCAGTGCCAGTCGGCAGACGTTGCCCTACGAGCAGTACTTC
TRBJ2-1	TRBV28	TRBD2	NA	CASSFFPSGNEEQFF	TGTGCCAGCAGTTTCTTTCCTAGCGGGAACGAAGAGCAGTTCTTC
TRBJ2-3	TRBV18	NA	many	CASSPPRASLSTDTQYF	TGTGCCAGCTCACCACCCCGGGCTAGCCTTAGCACAGATACGCAGTATTTT
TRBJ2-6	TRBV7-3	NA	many	CASRGPQGNSGANVLTF	TGTGCCAGCAGGGGACCGCAGGGGAACTCTGGGGCCAACGTCCTGACTTTC
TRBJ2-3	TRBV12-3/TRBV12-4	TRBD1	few	CASRRTGPADTQYF	TGTGCCAGCAGGCGGACAGGGCCTGCAGATACGCAGTATTTT
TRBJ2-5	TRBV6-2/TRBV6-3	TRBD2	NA	CASTLAGGPIETQYF	TGTGCCAGCACTTTAGCGGGAGGGCCAATAGAGACCCAGTACTTC
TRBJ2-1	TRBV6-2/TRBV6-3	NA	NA	CASSYGRIGGQSYNEQFF	TGTGCCAGCAGTTACGGAAGGATCGGGGGGCAGTCCTACAATGAGCAGTTCTTC
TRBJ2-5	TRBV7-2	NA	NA	CASSLDGGETQYF	TGTGCCAGCAGCTTAGACGGGGGAGAGACCCAGTACTTC
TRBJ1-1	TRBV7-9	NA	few	CASSLAGQYTEAFF	TGTGCCAGCAGCTTAGCCGGACAGTACACTGAAGCTTTCTTT
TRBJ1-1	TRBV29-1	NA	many	CSAEGGGAEAFF	TGCAGCGCCGAGGGCGGGGGTGCTGAAGCTTTCTTT
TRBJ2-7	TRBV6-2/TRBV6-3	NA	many	CASSFLQGVEQYF	TGTGCCAGCAGTTTTCTCCAAGGGGTCGAGCAGTACTTC
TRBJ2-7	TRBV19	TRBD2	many	CASSSTTSGVAYEQYF	TGTGCCAGTAGCTCCACCACTAGCGGTGTCGCCTACGAGCAGTACTTC
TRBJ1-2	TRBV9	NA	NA	CASSVGAAAPYGYTF	TGTGCCAGCAGCGTAGGGGCGGCAGCCCCCTATGGCTACACCTTC
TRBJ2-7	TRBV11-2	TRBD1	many	CASSLGQGIYEQYF	TGTGCCAGCAGCCTGGGACAGGGGATTTACGAGCAGTACTTC
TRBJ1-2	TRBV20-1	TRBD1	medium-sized	CSAPDRGYGYTF	TGCAGTGCACCCGACAGGGGCTATGGCTACACCTTC
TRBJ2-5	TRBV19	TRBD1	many	CASGKGTGKETQYF	TGTGCCAGTGGAAAGGGGACAGGTAAAGAGACCCAGTACTTC
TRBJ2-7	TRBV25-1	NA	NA	CASSDPYEQYF	TGTGCCAGCAGTGATCCCTACGAGCAGTACTTC
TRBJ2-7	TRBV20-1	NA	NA	CSVIRAAYEQYF	TGCAGTGTTATAAGAGCGGCCTACGAGCAGTACTTC
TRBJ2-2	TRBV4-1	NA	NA	CASSQVAGVSTGELFF	TGCGCCAGCAGCCAAGTGGCAGGGGTGAGCACCGGGGAGCTGTTTTTT
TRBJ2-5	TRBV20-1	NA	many	CSAIGGGLRAQYF	TGCAGTGCTATAGGAGGGGGTTTACGGGCCCAGTACTTC
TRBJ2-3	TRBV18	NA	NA	CASSPTQLTGAGGDTQYF	TGTGCCAGCTCACCAACCCAGCTTACGGGGGCCGGGGGAGATACGCAGTATTTT
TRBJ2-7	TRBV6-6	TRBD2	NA	CASSYSGGGSYEQYF	TGTGCCAGCAGTTACTCTGGGGGAGGGTCCTACGAGCAGTACTTC
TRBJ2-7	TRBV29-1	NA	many	CSVAGTYEQYF	TGCAGCGTCGCAGGGACCTACGAGCAGTACTTC
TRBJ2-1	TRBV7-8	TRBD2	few	CASSFPGLAGGSNEQFF	TGTGCCAGCAGCTTCCCGGGGCTAGCGGGAGGGTCCAATGAGCAGTTCTTC
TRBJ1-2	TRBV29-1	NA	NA	CSVFDLGPYGYTF	TGCAGCGTTTTCGACTTGGGCCCCTATGGCTACACCTTC
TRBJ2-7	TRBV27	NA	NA	CASSLRWGPYEQYF	TGTGCCAGCAGTTTAAGGTGGGGGCCGTACGAGCAGTACTTC
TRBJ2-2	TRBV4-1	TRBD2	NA	CASSSGLAGVLNTGELFF	TGCGCCAGCAGCTCGGGACTAGCGGGGGTGCTGAACACCGGGGAGCTGTTTTTT
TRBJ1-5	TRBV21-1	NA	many	CASSKGQGSHQPQHF	TGTGCCAGCAGCAAAGGGCAGGGAAGTCATCAGCCCCAGCATTTT
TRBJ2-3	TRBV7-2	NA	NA	CASSRDRGDTQYF	TGTGCCAGCAGCCGGGATCGCGGAGATACGCAGTATTTT
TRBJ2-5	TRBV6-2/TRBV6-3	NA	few	CASSLYRPQETQYF	TGTGCCAGCAGTTTGTATCGACCCCAAGAGACCCAGTACTTC
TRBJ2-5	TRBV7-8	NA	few	CASSLGQDWGLETQYF	TGTGCCAGCAGCTTAGGCCAGGACTGGGGGCTAGAGACCCAGTACTTC
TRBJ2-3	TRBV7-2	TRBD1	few	CASSLRQGLSTDTQYF	TGTGCCAGCAGCCTAAGACAGGGGCTAAGTACAGATACGCAGTATTTT